A selection of T cell receptor beta chains follows, all from one sample in a study of CD8+CD57+ T cells in acquired aplastic anemia. Via MiXCR, TCRdb re-called the reads, giving one row per CDR3 protein. The data show a few hundred thousand distinct CDR3 sequences, approximately 60% seen once. Sequenced input: sorted CD4+, CD8+, or CD8+CD57+ T cells (not recorded which) from PBMCs. These receptors were collected from a human donor in good health. Both conserved end residues are part of each CDR3. A D gene is named only where the DNA matches it firmly. Clone size, where shown, is once, few, many, or a class for clones that have expanded.

D gene	V gene	J gene	clone size	CDR3 protein	CDR3 DNA
NA	TRBV6-6	TRBJ2-1	NA	CASSYRETSEQFF	TGTGCCAGCAGTTACCGCGAAACTAGCGAGCAGTTCTTC
NA	TRBV7-3	TRBJ1-4	once	CASSASKGGEKLFF	TGTGCCAGCAGCGCATCTAAGGGCGGTGAAAAACTGTTTTTT
NA	TRBV20-1	TRBJ2-1	NA	CSATDMDAHNEQFF	TGCAGTGCTACCGACATGGACGCGCACAATGAGCAGTTCTTC
NA	TRBV12-3/TRBV12-4	TRBJ1-5	many	CASSLSRNQPQHF	TGTGCCAGCAGTTTATCGCGGAATCAGCCCCAGCATTTT
NA	TRBV20-1	TRBJ1-1	NA	CSAGYPREAFF	TGCAGTGCTGGGTACCCCCGGGAAGCTTTCTTT
TRBD1	TRBV19	TRBJ1-6	once	CASSTNRGGSSPLHF	TGTGCCAGTAGTACCAACAGGGGAGGTAGTTCACCCCTCCACTTT
TRBD2	TRBV7-2	TRBJ2-2	NA	CASSLLAGAITGELFF	TGTGCCAGCAGCTTACTAGCGGGGGCAATCACCGGGGAGCTGTTTTTT
NA	TRBV20-1	TRBJ2-1	NA	CSADTGTKNNEQFF	TGCAGTGCTGATACCGGGACGAAAAACAATGAGCAGTTCTTC
TRBD2	TRBV11-3	TRBJ2-1	many	CASSPKSGGLHEQFF	TGTGCCAGCAGCCCGAAAAGCGGGGGACTGCATGAGCAGTTCTTC
NA	TRBV24-1	TRBJ2-3	NA	CATSVETNLQYF	TGTGCCACCAGTGTGGAAACTAACCTGCAGTATTTT
TRBD2	TRBV20-1	TRBJ2-4	NA	CSAAGLDGPNIQYF	TGCAGTGCCGCGGGACTAGATGGGCCAAACATTCAGTACTTC
NA	TRBV20-1	TRBJ1-5	NA	CSARDGTYQPQHF	TGCAGTGCCCGGGACGGTACTTATCAGCCCCAGCATTTT
NA	TRBV9	TRBJ2-7	NA	CASSQLAQPYEQYF	TGCGCCAGCAGCCAACTGGCCCAACCGTACGAGCAGTACTTC
NA	TRBV5-6	TRBJ1-6	many	CASSGTGKESSYNSPLHF	TGTGCCAGCTCGGGGACGGGCAAGGAGAGCTCCTATAATTCACCCCTCCACTTT
NA	TRBV5-1	TRBJ2-7	NA	CASADPGVDYEQYF	TGCGCCAGCGCCGACCCTGGGGTCGACTACGAGCAGTACTTC
TRBD1	TRBV20-1	TRBJ1-5	NA	CSARSDRENQPQHF	TGCAGTGCTAGATCGGACAGGGAGAATCAGCCCCAGCATTTT
TRBD2	TRBV7-9	TRBJ2-1	NA	CASSLGLAGGQSSYNEQFF	TGTGCCAGCAGCTTAGGGCTAGCGGGAGGACAGAGCTCCTACAATGAGCAGTTCTTC
TRBD2	TRBV9	TRBJ2-5	NA	CASSHLAGEETQYF	TGTGCCAGCAGCCATCTAGCGGGAGAGGAGACCCAGTACTTC
NA	TRBV19	TRBJ2-3	many	CASSMPADTQYF	TGTGCCAGTAGTATGCCCGCAGATACGCAGTATTTT
TRBD2	TRBV20-1	TRBJ2-7	few	CSARGTAGGPPYEQYF	TGCAGTGCTAGAGGTACAGCGGGAGGGCCCCCCTACGAGCAGTACTTC
NA	TRBV25-1	TRBJ1-4	NA	CASSDPGSGNEKLFF	TGTGCCAGCAGTGACCCAGGGTCTGGTAATGAAAAACTGTTTTTT
NA	TRBV24-1	TRBJ2-1	few	CATSSAGVRNEQFF	TGTGCCACCAGTTCTGCAGGAGTGAGGAATGAGCAGTTCTTC
NA	TRBV6-1	TRBJ1-4	many	CASTPTGEKLFF	TGTGCCAGCACCCCCACAGGTGAAAAACTGTTTTTT
NA	TRBV14	TRBJ2-7	once	CASSQSGPTAGEQYF	TGTGCCAGCAGCCAATCCGGGCCGACCGCCGGGGAGCAGTACTTC
NA	TRBV12-5	TRBJ1-1	NA	CASSLSTGGAFF	TGTGCCAGCAGTTTATCGACAGGTGGAGCTTTCTTT
NA	TRBV7-9	TRBJ2-7	NA	CASSLETGGYEQYF	TGTGCCAGCAGCTTAGAGACAGGCGGCTACGAGCAGTACTTC
NA	TRBV7-3	TRBJ1-3	NA	CASSPDFGNTIYF	TGTGCCAGCAGCCCAGATTTCGGAAACACCATATATTTT
NA	TRBV9	TRBJ1-1	NA	CASSPLAGNEAFF	TGTGCCAGCAGCCCCCTAGCGGGAAATGAAGCTTTCTTT
TRBD1	TRBV2	TRBJ1-1	NA	CVSYTGGTEAFF	TGTGTCAGCTACACAGGGGGCACTGAAGCTTTCTTT
NA	TRBV29-1	TRBJ1-3	once	CSVDDGVSRNTIYF	TGCAGCGTTGATGATGGGGTGTCAAGGAACACCATATATTTT
NA	TRBV29-1	TRBJ2-1	many	CSVGWDNSYNEQFF	TGCAGCGTTGGATGGGACAACTCCTACAATGAGCAGTTCTTC
NA	TRBV6-6	TRBJ2-7	NA	CASSQPGAVHEQYF	TGTGCCAGCAGTCAACCGGGTGCGGTCCACGAGCAGTACTTC
TRBD1	TRBV10-3	TRBJ2-7	NA	CATKEDLGTELYEQYF	TGTGCCACCAAAGAAGACCTCGGGACAGAACTCTACGAGCAGTACTTC
NA	TRBV4-3	TRBJ1-1	many	CASSRWGNTEAFF	TGCGCCAGCAGTAGATGGGGTAATACTGAAGCTTTCTTT
TRBD2	TRBV29-1	TRBJ2-7	NA	CSVATSGGNYEQYF	TGCAGCGTCGCGACTAGCGGGGGGAACTACGAGCAGTACTTC
NA	TRBV24-1	TRBJ2-5	NA	CATSDLRTGTQYF	TGTGCCACCAGTGATCTTCGGACGGGGACCCAGTACTTC
TRBD2	TRBV5-1	TRBJ2-7	NA	CASSPGLAGGSQEQYF	TGCGCCAGCAGCCCGGGACTAGCGGGAGGTTCGCAGGAGCAGTACTTC
TRBD2	TRBV12-3/TRBV12-4	TRBJ2-5	NA	CASRRGWETQYF	TGTGCCAGCAGGCGGGGGTGGGAGACCCAGTACTTC
TRBD1	TRBV6-1	TRBJ2-7	many	CASSGLQGTSYEQYF	TGTGCCAGCAGTGGATTACAGGGGACATCCTACGAGCAGTACTTC
NA	TRBV7-3	TRBJ2-1	NA	CASGGTDYNEQFF	TGTGCCAGCGGGGGGACAGACTACAATGAGCAGTTCTTC
TRBD1	TRBV19	TRBJ1-5	NA	CASSDRVGNQPQHF	TGTGCCAGTAGCGACAGGGTGGGCAATCAGCCCCAGCATTTT
NA	TRBV7-9	TRBJ2-1	NA	CASSLGREQFF	TGTGCCAGCAGCTTAGGTCGGGAGCAGTTCTTC
NA	TRBV7-8	TRBJ2-7	few	CASSIGFRQTYEQYF	TGTGCCAGCAGCATAGGGTTCCGGCAGACCTACGAGCAGTACTTC
TRBD2	TRBV2	TRBJ2-5	many	CASIVLAEETQYF	TGTGCCAGCATCGTACTAGCGGAAGAGACCCAGTACTTC
TRBD1	TRBV11-3	TRBJ2-3	NA	CASSLGTGFADTQYF	TGTGCCAGCAGTCTCGGGACAGGGTTTGCAGATACGCAGTATTTT
TRBD1	TRBV24-1	TRBJ1-2	NA	CATSDLTGTGGNYGYTF	TGTGCCACCAGTGATTTGACAGGGACAGGGGGTAACTATGGCTACACCTTC
NA	TRBV7-6	TRBJ2-1	few	CASSAPVGDEQFF	TGTGCCAGCAGCGCACCTGTGGGCGATGAGCAGTTCTTC
NA	TRBV4-2	TRBJ2-5	NA	CASSHGLTREAQYF	TGTGCCAGCAGCCACGGACTGACCAGAGAGGCCCAGTACTTC
NA	TRBV5-1	TRBJ2-7	once	CASSQAADGYEQYF	TGCGCCAGCAGCCAAGCAGCGGACGGTTACGAGCAGTACTTC
NA	TRBV13	TRBJ1-4	many	CASSPGTTTEKLFF	TGTGCCAGCAGCCCGGGGACAACAACAGAAAAACTGTTTTTT
NA	TRBV29-1	TRBJ1-1	NA	CSVEGAANEDFF	TGCAGCGTTGAAGGGGCAGCCAATGAAGATTTCTTT
TRBD2	TRBV10-2	TRBJ2-7	once	CASTIRRSGSYYEQYF	TGTGCCAGCACCATCCGAAGGAGCGGGAGTTACTACGAGCAGTACTTC
TRBD1	TRBV7-2	TRBJ1-1	NA	CASSPGGAPRNTEAFF	TGTGCCAGCAGCCCAGGGGGCGCTCCGAGGAACACTGAAGCTTTCTTT
TRBD2	TRBV7-2	TRBJ2-2	once	CASSLRRTSFAGELFF	TGTGCCAGCAGCTTGCGCCGGACTAGTTTTGCCGGGGAGCTGTTTTTT
NA	TRBV7-9	TRBJ1-3	NA	CASISGNTIYF	TGTGCCAGCATTAGTGGAAACACCATATATTTT